What follows is one T cell receptor beta chain and its context. Antigen specificity is unknown. Clones were sequenced by immunoSEQ multiplex PCR, and TCRdb holds only the in-frame ones, with some missing. The sample consists of roughly 60,000 clones, just under 85% of them appearing once. Prior autoimmune disease or systemic immunosuppression barred patients. This record belongs to a study of OX40 agonist ivuxolimab in advanced cancers. Whole-study results and caveats: Clonal expansion was seen in CD4+ and CD8+ blood T cells by week 6 at 0.1 to 3.0 mg/kg.

The germline V gene has CDR1 MNHEY and CDR2 SMNVEV (reference sequence). The length of the CDR3 is 13 residues. Between the trimmed V and J ends, which lost 2 bases and 6 bases, there was a span of 8 bases. The clonotype comes from an adult with an advanced solid tumor such as melanoma, head and neck, liver or kidney cancer. Source: CD4+ or CD8+ T cells sorted from blood, taken in a trial of the OX40 agonist ivuxolimab. This sequence joins TRBV27 and TRBJ2-1, with D unclear. The DNA for the CDR3 is TGTGCCAGCAGTTTACTGGGTTTCAATGAGCAGTTCTTC. Protein product: CASSLLGFNEQFF.